Listed here are 32 T cell receptor beta chains from one sample, sequenced in a study of quantifying T cell responses using KT2 cells. Overall study context: cDNA was made from DNase-treated RNA using alpha and beta constant primers.

The cDNA 3' end received a ligated oligonucleotide with a UMI. First-round PCR used 3 to 4 cycles and beta primers RC1.1 and RC1.2 covering TRBC1 and TRBC2. TCRdb ran MiXCR on the UMI-ligation and nested PCR reads and lists one entry per CDR3 protein. This table holds over 40,000 distinct CDR3 sequences, 11% found once. The sequenced sample consisted of PBMCs spiked with cells of the T cell clone KT2. The origin of the receptors is a human donor.

The chain recombines TRBV24-1 with TRBJ2-1, with TRBD2 identical over 12 bases. With V trimmed by 4 bases and J by 2 bases, 5 bases remained unmatched. From germline, CDR1 is KGHDR and CDR2 SFDVKD. CDR3 length: 17 amino acids. CDR3 nucleotide sequence: TGTGCCACCAGTGACCCGACTAGCGGGAGACCCTACAATGAGCAGTTCTTC. It yields the protein CATSDPTSGRPYNEQFF.

The V and J genes are TRBV7-8 and TRBJ2-1, with TRBD2 matching over 7 bases. This CDR3 comprises 14 residues. Germline V gene data show CDR1 as SGHVS and CDR2 as FQNEAQ. V was pared by 4 bases and J by 8 bases, with 8 bases of the junction left unmatched. CDR3 in DNA: TGTGCCAGCAGCTCCTGGACTAGTCAAGATGAGCAGTTCTTC. Protein sequence: CASSSWTSQDEQFF.

This clonotype came up many times. This chain connects TRBV12-3 or TRBV12-4 to TRBJ2-7, with a tentative D call TRBD2 (6 bases). The CDR3 runs 14 residues. Between the trimmed V and J ends, which lost 2 bases and 2 bases, there was a span of 10 bases. The DNA for the CDR3 is TGTGCCAGCAGTTTACGCGGGAAAACCTACGAGCAGTACTTC. Encoded protein: CASSLRGKTYEQYF.

The V gene is TRBV12-5, the J gene TRBJ2-5, with D possibly TRBD2 on 7 matching bases. V lost 1 base and J 5 bases, leaving 20 bases between the germline ends. The germline gives CDR1 LGHNT, CDR2 FRNRAP. This CDR3 has 17 amino acids. The CDR3 region has the DNA TGTGCTAGTGGTTTGGGAACGGAGGGGGGGAAGAATGAGACCCAGTACTTC. As protein: CASGLGTEGGKNETQYF.

This clonotype was observed many times. The CDR3 spells CASSSTAGWGLTYEQYF. In DNA form, the CDR3 reads TGTGCCAGCAGTTCCACAGCGGGGTGGGGCCTAACCTACGAGCAGTACTTC. V gene TRBV28 combines with J gene TRBJ2-7, with TRBD2 identical over 7 bases. Losses at the gene ends were 4 bases for V and 2 bases for J; bases not matched to a gene: 14. The CDR3 is 17 residues long. Germline V lookup: CDR1 MDHEN, CDR2 SYDVKM.

The rearrangement uses TRBV5-1 and TRBJ2-7; perhaps TRBD1 as D (6 bases). The CDR3 totals 14 residues. CDR1 SGHRS and CDR2 YFSETQ come from the germline V gene. V was shortened by 4 bases and J by 2 bases, with 13 bases between the two germline ends. The DNA for the CDR3 is TGCGCCAGCAGCACTCTTGGACAGACCTACGAGCAGTACTTC. Encoded protein: CASSTLGQTYEQYF.

This clonotype was recorded once. V gene TRBV2 combines with J gene TRBJ2-3; a possible D gene is TRBD1 (5 bases). Trimming cost V 6 bases and J 4 bases, with 20 bases left between them. In germline, CDR1 is SNHLY, CDR2 FYNNEI. CDR3 size: 16 residues. CDR3 DNA: TGTGCCAGCAGGACTCTTGACAGTCTTATCGCAGATACGCAGTATTTT. This encodes CASRTLDSLIADTQYF.

This clonotype was counted many times. The CDR3 reads CASSPRTSGIFSHNEQFF. DNA for the CDR3: TGTGCCAGCAGTCCAAGGACTAGCGGGATCTTTTCCCACAATGAGCAGTTCTTC. The chain links TRBV6-2 or TRBV6-3 to TRBJ2-1; 12 bases are a match to TRBD2. Trimming cost V 5 bases and J 5 bases; bases outside gene matches: 13. The CDR3 totals 18 residues. CDR1 and CDR2 from the germline V gene are MNHEY and SVGEGT.

The V and J genes are TRBV29-1 and TRBJ1-1; D not resolved. CDR1 is SQVTM and CDR2 is ANQGSEA in the germline V gene. The ends were cut back, 5 bases at V and 1 base at J, with 11 bases in the middle. The CDR3 is made up of 13 amino acids. The CDR3 protein is CSVKGSPNTEAFF. CDR3 DNA: TGCAGCGTTAAGGGCTCACCGAACACTGAAGCTTTCTTT.

A few counts support this clonotype. The rearrangement uses TRBV6-1 and TRBJ1-1; 7 bases match TRBD1. The CDR3 contains 13 residues. Trimming cost V 6 bases and J 6 bases; bases outside gene matches: 7. Germline CDR1 is MNHNS and CDR2 is SASEGT. As DNA, the CDR3 is TGTGCCAGCAGCCAGGGGGTGAAGGCTGAAGCTTTCTTT. This codes for CASSQGVKAEAFF.

This clonotype turned up a few times. The V and J genes are TRBV20-1 and TRBJ1-1; TRBD1 matches at 7 bases. This CDR3 region has 14 residues. Germline V lookup: CDR1 DFQATT, CDR2 SNEGSKA (reference sequence). Unmatched junction bases numbered 8, after V lost 2 bases and J lost 5 bases. The CDR3, as DNA: TGCAGTGCTAGATCAGGGGGGCCCGGGACTGAAGCTTTCTTT. Amino acids: CSARSGGPGTEAFF.

The rearrangement joins TRBV5-6 to TRBJ2-7; the D gene could be TRBD1 or TRBD2 (5 bases each). Per germline, CDR1 SGHDT and CDR2 YYEEEE. The CDR3 covers 12 residues. Deletions cut 6 bases from V and 9 bases from J, with 16 bases between. The CDR3 DNA follows: TGTGCCAGCACCACTCCCGAGGGGTCGCAGTACTTC. Amino acid sequence: CASTTPEGSQYF.

This clonotype was detected many times. The chain is built from TRBV4-1 and TRBJ1-1, with D hard to call. V lost 3 bases and J lost 2, with 13 bases in between. CDR1 and CDR2 (germline): MGHRA, YSYEKL. The CDR3 contains 15 residues. Here the CDR3 reads CASSQYGPPNTEAFF. The CDR3 region has the DNA TGCGCCAGCAGCCAGTACGGACCCCCCAACACTGAAGCTTTCTTT.

The rearrangement uses TRBV7-9 and TRBJ2-1; 8 positions agree with TRBD2. The CDR3 runs to 16 residues. V lost 2 bases, J lost 2 bases, and 5 bases stayed unmatched. Germline V gene data show CDR1 as SEHNR and CDR2 as FQNEAQ (reference sequence). CDR3 nucleotides: TGTGCCAGCAGCTTAATGGGACTAGTGGCCTACAATGAGCAGTTCTTC. Protein: CASSLMGLVAYNEQFF.

The genes are TRBV3-1 and TRBJ1-1; 11 nucleotides align to TRBD1. This CDR3 has 14 amino acids. In germline, CDR1 is LGHDT, CDR2 YNNKEL (reference sequence). V lost 4 bases, J lost 5 bases, and 3 bases stayed unmatched. CDR3: CASSRRDRGTEAFF. The DNA for the CDR3 is TGTGCCAGCAGCCGCCGGGACAGGGGGACTGAAGCTTTCTTT.

This clonotype was seen many times. V gene TRBV12-3 or TRBV12-4 combines with J gene TRBJ2-7, with D unresolved. Trimming stripped 2 bases from V and 4 bases from J, with 15 bases between. This CDR3 region has 15 residues. The CDR3 protein is CASSLIGTAAYEQYF. For the CDR3, the DNA is TGTGCCAGCAGTTTAATAGGCACGGCGGCTTACGAGCAGTACTTC.

This clonotype was observed a handful of times. V and J are TRBV11-3 and TRBJ2-7; 8 positions agree with TRBD1. V was clipped by 2 bases and J by 7 bases; unmatched bases: 7. The length of the CDR3 is 14 residues. Germline V lookup: CDR1 SGHNT, CDR2 YENEEA. The CDR3 sequence: CASSLRQGAGEQYF. In DNA form, the CDR3 reads TGTGCCAGCAGCTTAAGGCAGGGGGCCGGGGAGCAGTACTTC.

This clonotype has just a few counts. The chain has TRBV5-1 and TRBJ2-3, with TRBD2 identical over 7 bases. Germline V gene data show CDR1 as SGHRS and CDR2 as YFSETQ. J lost 4 bases, V lost 1 base, and 0 bases had no gene match. The CDR3 contains 13 residues. CDR3 amino acids: CASSLRGADTQYF. The CDR3 nucleotides are TGCGCCAGCAGCTTGCGGGGGGCAGATACGCAGTATTTT.

The chain recombines TRBV4-1 with TRBJ1-1; D gene uncertain. V was trimmed by 0 bases and J by 1 base, leaving 6 bases between them. In germline, CDR1 is MGHRA, CDR2 YSYEKL. The CDR3 has 14 residues. CDR3 residues: CASSQEPKNTEAFF. The CDR3 DNA reads as TGCGCCAGCAGCCAAGAGCCCAAGAACACTGAAGCTTTCTTT.

V and J are TRBV7-2 and TRBJ1-1; no reliable D call. Germline-derived CDR1 and CDR2 are SGHTA and FQGNSA. V gave up 5 bases and J gave up 6 bases, with 16 bases separating them. CDR3 length equals 14 residues. CDR3 bases: TGTGCCAGCAGCACCCGGACCCTGAGCGCTGAAGCTTTCTTT. This encodes CASSTRTLSAEAFF. The full variable domain, in which reference TRBV7-2 and TRBJ1-1 provide the parts outside the CDR3, is GAGVSQSPSNKVTEKGKDVELRCDPISGHTALYWYRQSLGQGLEFLIYFQGNSAPDKSGLPSDRFSAERTGGSVSTLTIQRTQQEDSAVYLCASSTRTLSAEAFFGQGTRLTVV.

This clonotype was detected a few times. This chain connects TRBV5-5 to TRBJ2-3, with D possibly TRBD1 on 5 matching bases. This CDR3 contains 14 residues. Germline CDR1 SGHKS, CDR2 YYEKEE (reference sequence). Trimming cost V 2 bases and J 2 bases, with 9 bases left between them. The CDR3 is CASSFVRVTDTQYF. The CDR3 DNA reads as TGTGCCAGCAGCTTTGTCAGGGTCACAGATACGCAGTATTTT.

The CDR3 bases are TGTGCCAGCAGCTTGGACAGGGGCGGGGAGCAGTACTTC. This translates into CASSLDRGGEQYF. The rearrangement uses TRBV13 and TRBJ2-7; 9 bases map to TRBD1. The V gene end was trimmed by 3 bases and the J gene end by 7 bases; junction bases not matched to a gene: 4. Per the germline V gene, CDR1 is PRHDT and CDR2 is FYEKMQ (reference sequence). This CDR3 is built from 13 residues.

J is TRBJ1-2 and V is TRBV6-5; TRBD1 matches at 7 bases. Germline V gene sequence: CDR1 MNHEY, CDR2 SVGAGI. Losses at the gene ends were 5 bases for V and 5 bases for J; bases not matched to a gene: 11. The CDR3 has 15 amino acids. The CDR3: CASSHTRGDGYGYTF. In DNA, the CDR3 is TGTGCCAGCAGTCACACCAGGGGGGACGGGTATGGCTACACCTTC.

The CDR3 is CASSLAGGSEQYF. The CDR3 DNA sequence: TGTGCCAGCAGTTTGGCGGGGGGTTCCGAGCAGTACTTC. This sequence joins TRBV27 and TRBJ2-7; TRBD2 agrees at 8 bases. Trimming cost V 3 bases and J 6 bases; bases outside gene matches: 4. Germline V gene data show CDR1 as MNHEY and CDR2 as SMNVEV (reference sequence). The CDR3 covers 13 residues.

This clonotype was seen many times. This chain joins TRBV6-2 or TRBV6-3 and TRBJ2-6; D is uncertain. V was trimmed by 0 bases and J by 0 bases, leaving 6 bases between them. CDR3 length equals 16 residues. Per the germline V gene, CDR1 is MNHEY and CDR2 is SVGEGT. CDR3 coding DNA: TGTGCCAGCAGTTACTCACCGCGCTCTGGGGCCAACGTCCTGACTTTC. Amino acids: CASSYSPRSGANVLTF.

This clonotype has only a few counts. This chain connects TRBV5-1 to TRBJ1-3; TRBD1 might be the D (5 bases). Trimming took off 4 bases at V and 2 bases at J, with 7 bases between the two ends. The CDR3 sequence is 13 residues long. The germline V gene has CDR1 SGHRS and CDR2 YFSETQ. The CDR3 protein is CASSGDAGNTIYF. In DNA form, the CDR3 reads TGCGCCAGCAGCGGGGACGCTGGAAACACCATATATTTT.

Only a few counts were recorded for this clonotype. This chain uses TRBV14 with TRBJ2-1; either TRBD1 or TRBD2 may fit D (7 bases each). The germline V and J ends were trimmed by 2 bases and 7 bases, with 18 bases remaining between them. Germline lookup yields CDR1 SGHDN and CDR2 FVKESK. The CDR3 contains 16 residues. CDR3 sequence reads: CASSQIARGGRNEQFF. CDR3 DNA: TGTGCCAGCAGCCAAATAGCCAGGGGGGGTAGGAATGAGCAGTTCTTC.

The sample holds a few counts of this clonotype. The rearrangement links TRBV12-3 or TRBV12-4 to TRBJ1-1, with 11 bases lining up with TRBD1. The junction had 5 bases not matched to a gene; V was cut back by 4 bases and J by 4 bases. This CDR3 comprises 15 residues. The CDR3 nucleotides are TGTGCCAGCAGTTCCACCGGGACAGGGGGCACTGAAGCTTTCTTT. It is translated as CASSSTGTGGTEAFF.

This clonotype has only a few counts. This rearrangement joins TRBV11-1 to TRBJ2-5; TRBD1 aligns across 9 bases. Looked up from germline, CDR1 is SGHAT and CDR2 is FQDESV (reference sequence). Trimming cost V 5 bases and J 1 base; bases outside gene matches: 8. This CDR3 comprises 16 residues. The CDR3 region has the DNA TGTGCCAGCAGCCGTACGACAGGGGGTCCCCAAGAGACCCAGTACTTC. This translates into CASSRTTGGPQETQYF.

This clonotype was observed a few times. CDR3 sequence: CAISDEQGMNTEAFF. CDR3 nucleotide sequence: TGTGCCATCAGTGATGAACAGGGAATGAACACTGAAGCTTTCTTT. The chain uses TRBV10-3 and TRBJ1-1, with D perhaps TRBD1 (6 bases). Looked up from germline, CDR1 is ENHRY and CDR2 is SYGVKD. With 3 bases removed from V and 0 bases from J, the gap between germline ends came to 11 bases. The CDR3 extends over 15 amino acids.

This clonotype was seen only a few times. The gene calls are TRBV3-1 and TRBJ2-1; no firm D call. Deletions cut 1 base from V and 6 bases from J, with 4 bases between. The CDR3 sequence is 12 residues long. Looked up from germline, CDR1 is LGHDT and CDR2 is YNNKEL (reference sequence). CDR3 in DNA: TGTGCCAGCAGCCAAGTTCTCAATGAGCAGTTCTTC. It specifies CASSQVLNEQFF.

Many counts were recorded for this clonotype. This may be a read error: a much more frequent sequence differs by one nucleotide. The gene calls are TRBV12-3 or TRBV12-4 and TRBJ2-5; unclear D gene. V lost 4 bases to trimming and J lost 1 base, with 1 base between them. The CDR3 has 11 amino acids. The CDR3 spells CASSCQETQYF. The CDR3 bases are TGTGCCAGCAGTTGCCAAGAGACCCAGTACTTC.